This TCR beta chain originates from a study of regulatory T cells in long-lasting Graves disease. Time point indicated: persistent/refractory GD, antithyroid drugs over 5 years with positive TRAb. TCR sequences were obtained from RNA taken from PBMCs. It was by American Thyroid Association guidelines that Graves' disease was diagnosed. EDTA tubes received approximately 9 milliliters of collected peripheral blood. Study conclusions and caveats: The work looked only at peripheral blood and did not look at thyroid tissue. Repertoires from persistent disease leaned toward TRBV28, TRBJ1-2 and TRBJ2-5.

The table lists this clonotype with many counts. Its specificity is not known. The CDR3 has 13 residues. CDR1 MDHEN and CDR2 SYDVKM come from the germline V gene. The V end was cut by 3 bases, the J end by 5 bases, with 10 bases between. Libraries of TCR beta came from iRepertoire HTBI primers plus Arm-PCR of CDR3 regions. TCRdb reprocessed the multiplex PCR reads via MiXCR and lists one record per CDR3 protein. The sample lists 250,000 to 300,000 distinct CDR3 sequences, roughly a fifth occurring once. The TCR originated in a female donor with Graves disease. This chain joins TRBV28 and TRBJ1-2; no clear D gene. Sequences were derived from peripheral blood mononuclear cells (PBMCs), sampled when the disease was refractory, from a patient treated with antithyroid drugs. CDR3 amino acids: CASSFGSKYGYTF. Here the CDR3 DNA reads TGTGCCAGCAGTTTTGGGAGCAAATATGGCTACACCTTC.